This T cell receptor (beta chain) was profiled in a study of cytomegalovirus exposure and HLA in healthy donors. Unrecorded immune exposures were likely, despite nominal health at sampling. Use of 60 Vbeta and 13 Jbeta primers characterized the PCR. Only in-frame clones appear in the TCRdb table, and some are missing; sequencing was by immunoSEQ multiplex PCR. The repertoire holds 100,000 to 150,000 clones, with about 73% as singletons. The length of the CDR3 is 14 residues. Germline CDR1 is SGHTS and CDR2 is YDEGEE. The junction had 4 bases not matched to a gene; V was cut back by 1 base and J by 5 bases. On this clone itself: The antigen is undetermined.

Overall study results and limits: Within an earlier analysis, most TCR beta V segments proved productive either about 90% or about 30% of the time. Cytomegalovirus association was assigned to about 180 TCR beta chains.

This clonotype originated in a woman aged 40 to 50 in good health and CMV-seropositive. Sequencing was carried out using PBMCs. The chain combines TRBV5-8 with TRBJ2-3; 7 nucleotides align to TRBD1. CDR3 in amino acids: CASSLYRGVDTQYF. Here the CDR3 DNA reads TGTGCCAGCAGCTTGTACAGGGGAGTAGATACGCAGTATTTT.